This T cell receptor beta chain emerged from a study of blood T cell repertoires in COVID-19. Whole-study context: PBMCs, B-cell-depleted T cells, or T cells were the source of the cDNA or gDNA that made up the material.

As for this clone: Distinct nucleotide sequences in the sample also encode this CDR3.

This CDR3 is built from 14 residues. Trimming removed 1 base from V and 7 bases from J, with 11 bases in between. Germline CDR1 reads SNHLY; CDR2 reads FYNNEI. Authors' data handling: Quantification of nucleated cells was approximated via reference gene primer amplification. TCRdb's copy holds only in-frame clones and misses some; the assay was immunoSEQ multiplex PCR. The DNA was the basis for D and trimming; V, J and clone size are from that table. The table lists 56,000 or so clones, roughly three quarters of them singletons. The sample comprised peripheral blood. The chain recombines TRBV2 with TRBJ1-5; D perhaps matches TRBD1 (5 bases). This clonotype was obtained from a woman aged 70 to 79 with acute or convalescent COVID-19. CDR3 in DNA: TGTGCCAGCAGTGAAGGGCAGGGCCGGCAGCCCCAGCATTTT. Translation gives CASSEGQGRQPQHF.